What follows describes a single TCR beta chain. The sample comes from a study of shared clonotypes between healthy human individuals. The CDR3 runs 15 residues. Germline lookup yields CDR1 MDHEN and CDR2 SYDVKM. Trimming shortened V by 8 bases and J by 0 bases, and 14 bases separated the two germline ends. Generated by immunoSEQ multiplex PCR, the TCRdb table keeps only in-frame clones and is missing some. The profile shows 2 million to 3 million clones, 80% to 95% of them singletons. The receptor was isolated from a man between 18 and 35 years old in good health. Some clones in this sample may be carry-over from other donors' samples. V usage is TRBV28 and J usage is TRBJ2-4, with D unclear. The sequencing sample was made of naive CD4+ T cells from PBMCs. Subset defined: CD45RA+ positively selected. The CDR3 region is CASLPGGIAKNIQYF. The CDR3 coding sequence is TGTGCCAGCCTTCCCGGCGGAATAGCCAAAAACATTCAGTACTTC. The variable domain in full, with the rest retrieved from reference TRBV28 and TRBJ2-4, is DVKVTQSSRYLVKRTGEKVFLECVQDMDHENMFWYRQDPGLGLRLIYFSYDVKMKEKGDIPEGYSVSREKKERFSLILESASTNQTSMYLCASLPGGIAKNIQYFGAGTRLSVL.